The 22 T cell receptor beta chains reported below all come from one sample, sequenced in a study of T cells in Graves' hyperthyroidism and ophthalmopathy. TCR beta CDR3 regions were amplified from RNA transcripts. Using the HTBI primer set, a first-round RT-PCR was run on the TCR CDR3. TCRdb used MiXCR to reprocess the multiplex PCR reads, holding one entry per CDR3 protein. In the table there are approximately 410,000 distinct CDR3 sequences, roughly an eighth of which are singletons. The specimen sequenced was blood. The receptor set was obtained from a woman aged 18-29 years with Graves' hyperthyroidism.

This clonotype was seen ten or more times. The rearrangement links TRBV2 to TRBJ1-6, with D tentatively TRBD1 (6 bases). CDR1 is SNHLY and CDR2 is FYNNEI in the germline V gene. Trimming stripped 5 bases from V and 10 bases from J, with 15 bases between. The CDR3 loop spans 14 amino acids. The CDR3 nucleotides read TGTGCCAGCAGTCTCCTCGGGCAGGGGTCACCCCTCCACTTT. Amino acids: CASSLLGQGSPLHF.

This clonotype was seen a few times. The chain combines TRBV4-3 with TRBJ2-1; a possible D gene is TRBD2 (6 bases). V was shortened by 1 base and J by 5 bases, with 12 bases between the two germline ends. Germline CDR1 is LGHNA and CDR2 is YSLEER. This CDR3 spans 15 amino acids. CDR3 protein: CASSQARLANNEQFF. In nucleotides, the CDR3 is TGCGCCAGCAGCCAAGCCAGGCTAGCGAACAATGAGCAGTTCTTC.

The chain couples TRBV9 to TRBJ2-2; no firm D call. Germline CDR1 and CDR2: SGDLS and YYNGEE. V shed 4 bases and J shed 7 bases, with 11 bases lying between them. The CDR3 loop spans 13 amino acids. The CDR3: CASSPTWGGELFF. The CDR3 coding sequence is TGTGCCAGCAGCCCTACATGGGGCGGGGAGCTGTTTTTT.

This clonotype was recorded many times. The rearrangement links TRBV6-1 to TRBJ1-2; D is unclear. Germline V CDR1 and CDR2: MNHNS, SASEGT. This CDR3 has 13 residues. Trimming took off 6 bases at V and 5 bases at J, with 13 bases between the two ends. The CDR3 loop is CASSISGGYGYTF. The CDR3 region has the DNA TGTGCCAGCAGCATTAGCGGTGGATATGGCTACACCTTC.

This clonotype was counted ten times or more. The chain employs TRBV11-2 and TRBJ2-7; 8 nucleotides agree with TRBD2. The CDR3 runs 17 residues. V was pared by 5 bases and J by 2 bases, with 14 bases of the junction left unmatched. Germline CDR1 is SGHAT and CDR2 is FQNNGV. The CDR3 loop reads CASSPIPRGGSPYEQYF. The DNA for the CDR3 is TGTGCCAGCAGCCCCATCCCCCGGGGGGGTTCCCCCTACGAGCAGTACTTC.

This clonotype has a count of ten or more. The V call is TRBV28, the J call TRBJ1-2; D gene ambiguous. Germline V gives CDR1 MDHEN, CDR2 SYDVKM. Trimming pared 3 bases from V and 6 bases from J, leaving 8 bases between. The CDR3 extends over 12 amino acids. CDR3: CASSLGDDGYTF. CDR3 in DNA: TGTGCCAGCAGTTTGGGCGACGATGGCTACACCTTC.

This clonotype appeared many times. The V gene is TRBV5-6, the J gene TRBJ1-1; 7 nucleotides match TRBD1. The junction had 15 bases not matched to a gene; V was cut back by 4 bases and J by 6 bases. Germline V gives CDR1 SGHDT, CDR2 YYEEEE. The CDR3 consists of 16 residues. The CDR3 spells CASSGPGQPLGSEAFF. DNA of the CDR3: TGTGCCAGCAGCGGACCGGGACAGCCCCTTGGCTCTGAAGCTTTCTTT.

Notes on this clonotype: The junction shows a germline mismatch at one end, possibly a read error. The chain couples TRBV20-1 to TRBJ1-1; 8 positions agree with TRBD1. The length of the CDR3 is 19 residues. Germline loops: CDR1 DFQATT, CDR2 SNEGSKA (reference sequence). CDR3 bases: TGCAGTGCTCGAGAAGAGACCCCCTGGCCCGGACAGGGCGTCACTGAAGCTTTCTTT. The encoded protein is CSAREETPWPGQGVTEAFF.

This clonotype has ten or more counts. CDR3 sequence: CASRGLGTGVYGYTF. CDR3 sequence (DNA): TGTGCCAGCAGGGGATTAGGGACAGGCGTCTATGGCTACACCTTC. The chain recombines TRBV28 with TRBJ1-2; TRBD1 matches at 8 bases. Per germline, CDR1 MDHEN and CDR2 SYDVKM. This CDR3 is 15 amino acids long. Germline trimming cut 6 bases from V and 4 bases from J; bases unmatched to any gene: 10.

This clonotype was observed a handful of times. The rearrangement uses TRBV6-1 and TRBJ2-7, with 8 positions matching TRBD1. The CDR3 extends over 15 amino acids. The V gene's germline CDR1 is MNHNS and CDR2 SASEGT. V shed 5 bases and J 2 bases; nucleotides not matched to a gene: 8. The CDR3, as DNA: TGTGCCAGCAGTTTCGGACAGGGCCTCCCCTACGAGCAGTACTTC. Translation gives CASSFGQGLPYEQYF.

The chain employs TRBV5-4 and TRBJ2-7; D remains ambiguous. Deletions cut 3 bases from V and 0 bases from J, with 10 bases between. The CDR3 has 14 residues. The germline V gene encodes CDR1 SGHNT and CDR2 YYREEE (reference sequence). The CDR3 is CASSWTFSSYEQYF. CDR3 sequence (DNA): TGTGCCAGCAGCTGGACCTTTAGCTCCTACGAGCAGTACTTC. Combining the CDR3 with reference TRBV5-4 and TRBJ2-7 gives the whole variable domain ETGVTQSPTHLIKTRGQQVTLRCSSQSGHNTVSWYQQALGQGPQFIFQYYREEENGRGNFPPRFSGLQFPNYSSELNVNALELDDSALYLCASSWTFSSYEQYFGPGTRLTVT.

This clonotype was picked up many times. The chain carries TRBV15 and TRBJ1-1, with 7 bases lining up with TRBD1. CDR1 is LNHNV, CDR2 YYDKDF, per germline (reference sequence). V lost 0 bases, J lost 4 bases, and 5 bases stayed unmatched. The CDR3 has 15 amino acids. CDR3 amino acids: CATSRDGQAGTEAFF. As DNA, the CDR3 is TGTGCCACCAGCAGAGATGGACAGGCTGGCACTGAAGCTTTCTTT.

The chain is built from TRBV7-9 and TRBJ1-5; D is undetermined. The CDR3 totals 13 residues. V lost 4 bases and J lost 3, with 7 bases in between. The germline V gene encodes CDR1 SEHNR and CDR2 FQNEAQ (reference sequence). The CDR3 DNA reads TGTGCCAGCAGCTACGAGAACAATCAGCCCCAGCATTTT. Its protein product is CASSYENNQPQHF.

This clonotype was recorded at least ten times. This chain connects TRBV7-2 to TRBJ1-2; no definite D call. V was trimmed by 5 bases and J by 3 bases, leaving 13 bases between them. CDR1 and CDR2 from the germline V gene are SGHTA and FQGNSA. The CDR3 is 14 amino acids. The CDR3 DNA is TGTGCCAGCAGCCCCATCGAAGGGCACTATGGCTACACCTTC. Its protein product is CASSPIEGHYGYTF.

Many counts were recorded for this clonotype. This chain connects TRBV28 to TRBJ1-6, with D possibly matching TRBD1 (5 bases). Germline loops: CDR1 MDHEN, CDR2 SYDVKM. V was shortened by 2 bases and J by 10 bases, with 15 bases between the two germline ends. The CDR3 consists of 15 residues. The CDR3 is CASSLPGDVASPLHF. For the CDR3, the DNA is TGTGCCAGCAGTTTACCGGGGGACGTGGCGTCACCCCTCCACTTT.

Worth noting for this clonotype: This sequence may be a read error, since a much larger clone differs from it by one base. The CDR3 nucleotides are TGTGCCAGCAGTTATTCGGACAGCCCTCTCACTGAAGCTTTCTTT. Its protein is CASSYSDSPLTEAFF. The chain couples TRBV6-2 or TRBV6-3 to TRBJ1-1, with D perhaps matching TRBD1 (6 bases). Germline V lookup: CDR1 MNHEY, CDR2 SVGEGT. Between the trimmed V and J ends, which lost 3 bases and 4 bases, there was a span of 15 bases. The CDR3 covers 15 residues.

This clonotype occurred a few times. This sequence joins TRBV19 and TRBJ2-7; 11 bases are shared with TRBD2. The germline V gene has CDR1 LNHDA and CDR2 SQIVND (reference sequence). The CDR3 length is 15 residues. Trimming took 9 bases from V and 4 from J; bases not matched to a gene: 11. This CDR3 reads CASRASGTSGYEQYF. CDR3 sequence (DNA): TGTGCCAGCCGGGCCTCCGGGACTAGCGGTTACGAGCAGTACTTC.

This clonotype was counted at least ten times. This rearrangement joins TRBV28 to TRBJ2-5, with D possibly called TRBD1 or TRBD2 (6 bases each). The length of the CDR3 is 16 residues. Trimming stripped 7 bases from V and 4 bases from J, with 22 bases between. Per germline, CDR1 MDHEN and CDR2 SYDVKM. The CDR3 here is CASTPWGAAEGETQYF. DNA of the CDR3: TGTGCCAGCACCCCGTGGGGGGCGGCGGAGGGAGAGACCCAGTACTTC.

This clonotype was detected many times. CDR3 residues: CASSLKGQDNEQFF. CDR3 DNA: TGTGCCAGCAGCTTGAAGGGACAGGACAATGAGCAGTTCTTC. This chain uses TRBV7-9 with TRBJ2-1, with 8 bases identical to TRBD1. Trimming cost V 3 bases and J 5 bases; bases outside gene matches: 3. Germline loops: CDR1 SEHNR, CDR2 FQNEAQ (reference sequence). The CDR3 runs 14 residues.

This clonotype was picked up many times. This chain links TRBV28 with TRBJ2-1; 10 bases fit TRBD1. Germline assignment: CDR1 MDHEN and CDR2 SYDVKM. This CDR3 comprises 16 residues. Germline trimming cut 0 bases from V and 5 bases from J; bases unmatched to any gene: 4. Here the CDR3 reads CASSLWAGTGDNEQFF. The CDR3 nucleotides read TGTGCCAGCAGTTTATGGGCCGGGACAGGGGACAATGAGCAGTTCTTC.

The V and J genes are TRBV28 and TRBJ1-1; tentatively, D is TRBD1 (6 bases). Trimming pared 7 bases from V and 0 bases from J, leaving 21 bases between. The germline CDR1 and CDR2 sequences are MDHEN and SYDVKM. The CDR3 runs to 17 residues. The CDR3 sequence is CASTPRRGTLMNTEAFF. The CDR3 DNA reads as TGTGCCAGCACTCCCCGGCGCGGGACACTCATGAACACTGAAGCTTTCTTT.

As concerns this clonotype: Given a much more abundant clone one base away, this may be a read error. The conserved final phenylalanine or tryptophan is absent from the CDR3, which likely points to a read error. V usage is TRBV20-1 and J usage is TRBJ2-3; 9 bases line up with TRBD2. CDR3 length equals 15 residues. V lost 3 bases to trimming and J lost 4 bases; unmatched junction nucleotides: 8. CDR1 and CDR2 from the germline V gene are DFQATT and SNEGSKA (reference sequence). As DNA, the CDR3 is TGCAGTGCTAGTCCAAGCGGGAGGAGGGCAGATACGCAGTATTCT. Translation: CSASPSGRRADTQYS.